These T cell receptor beta chains were read from a single sample in a study of T cell repertoires in cytomegalovirus infection. TCRdb used MiXCR to reprocess the reads, holding one entry per CDR3 protein. The sample includes roughly 180,000 distinct CDR3 sequences, about 18% of them seen just once. The sample comprised CD8+ T cells from PBMCs. These receptors all stem from a human donor in good health (CMV status not recorded). Some clones in this sample may be carry-over from other donors' samples. Both conserved end residues are trimmed from each CDR3.

v_call cdr3_aa
TRBV20-1 SAREGSGGYQETQY
TRBV28 ASSLGRTLNQPQH
TRBV24-1 ATSDPGTGLGETQY
TRBV7-6 ASSSREGTNTGELF
TRBV6-2/TRBV6-3 ASSFRDRAYEQY
TRBV7-2 ASSVRLGARSNQPQQ
TRBV5-4 ASSLSGSPTGAF
TRBV24-1 ATSERQYNQPQH
TRBV20-1 SARSRTELAYEQY
TRBV6-5 ASSYVERGDTDTQY
TRBV14 ASSPRRGREETQY
TRBV7-9 ASSPAGGQLDTQY
TRBV4-1 ASSPLSGNQPQH
TRBV6-2/TRBV6-3 ASSYVQGQPQH
TRBV14 ASSQKGRNYGYT
TRBV7-8 ASRTEPGSNQPQH
TRBV11-2 ASRLTENTEAF
TRBV6-2/TRBV6-3 ASTGKPSYEQY
TRBV7-2 ASSLVPLEEF
TRBV7-2 ASSLNRGDPMNTEAF
TRBV6-2/TRBV6-3 ASSYRNTDTQY
TRBV7-2 ASSLSYRAVPTDTQY
TRBV6-1 ASSESDSSTGELF
TRBV27 ASSLVRGNTEAF
TRBV6-5 ASSYSMRAGYT
TRBV29-1 SVEGPNTEAF
TRBV11-1 ASSVGGEMMNTEAF
TRBV12-3/TRBV12-4 ASRTLWDAETQY
TRBV28 ASSSATSLRNEQF
TRBV7-6 ASSSGGYSNQPQH
TRBV20-1 SAPGGRAF
TRBV9 ASRAGDGYT
TRBV13 ASSYEYNQLDSDRTGELF
TRBV12-3/TRBV12-4 ASSLNGGADTQY
TRBV12-3/TRBV12-4 ASSKQGTGELF
TRBV5-6 ASSPGDTYNEQF
TRBV20-1 SVLEDNEQF
TRBV12-3/TRBV12-4 ASSPPGLAIYNEQF
TRBV29-1 SVEVGQGANTGELF
TRBV7-2 ASSTGTGPSGYT
TRBV12-3/TRBV12-4 ASSLSRYEQY
TRBV6-8 ASSYADPGPYEQY
TRBV10-3 AILEEAQNYGYT
TRBV29-1 SVDRGNEQF
TRBV7-8 ASSLYWGKSGGRNEEQF
TRBV12-3/TRBV12-4 ASSPVSGTDTQY
TRBV7-8 ASSFAGGIETQY
TRBV7-3 ASSLLGGTEGTEAF
TRBV7-2 ASSLVETGSNYGYT
TRBV5-6 ASSSGGPYSGNTIY
TRBV4-3 ASSKALTETEAF
TRBV6-5 ASSGDRGQGSPLH
TRBV7-9 ASSAPLNTGELF
TRBV14 ASSQESDKRNEQF
TRBV19 ASNPSGGSYEQY